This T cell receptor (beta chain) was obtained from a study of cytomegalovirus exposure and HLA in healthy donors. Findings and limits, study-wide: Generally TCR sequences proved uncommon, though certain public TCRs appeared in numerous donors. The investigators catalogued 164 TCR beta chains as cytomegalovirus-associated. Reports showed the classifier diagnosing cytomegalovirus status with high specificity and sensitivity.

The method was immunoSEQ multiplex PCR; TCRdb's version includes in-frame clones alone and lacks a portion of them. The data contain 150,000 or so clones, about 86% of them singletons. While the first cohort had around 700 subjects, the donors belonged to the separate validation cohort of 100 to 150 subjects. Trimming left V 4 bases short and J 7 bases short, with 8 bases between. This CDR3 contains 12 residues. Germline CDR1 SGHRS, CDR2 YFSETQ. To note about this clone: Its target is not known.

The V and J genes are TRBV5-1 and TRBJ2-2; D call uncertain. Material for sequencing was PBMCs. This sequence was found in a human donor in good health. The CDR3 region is CASSAILGELFF. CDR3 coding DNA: TGCGCCAGCAGCGCAATACTCGGGGAGCTGTTTTTT.